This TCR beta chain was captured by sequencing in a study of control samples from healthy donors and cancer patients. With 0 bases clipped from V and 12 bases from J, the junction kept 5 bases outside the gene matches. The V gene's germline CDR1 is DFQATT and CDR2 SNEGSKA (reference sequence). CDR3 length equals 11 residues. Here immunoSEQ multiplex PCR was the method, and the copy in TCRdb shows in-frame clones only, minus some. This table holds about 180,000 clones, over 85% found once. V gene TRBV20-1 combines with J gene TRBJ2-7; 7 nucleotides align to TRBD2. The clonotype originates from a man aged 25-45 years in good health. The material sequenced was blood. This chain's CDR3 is CSARDGGGRYF. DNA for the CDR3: TGCAGTGCTAGAGACGGTGGCGGGAGGTACTTC.